This record looks at one T cell receptor (beta chain) sequence and its context. V dropped 3 bases and J dropped 0 bases, with 11 bases sitting between them. The germline gives CDR1 SGHTA, CDR2 FQGTGA. The CDR3 length is 15 residues. The source of the sample is a study of OX40 agonist ivuxolimab in advanced cancers. Generated by immunoSEQ multiplex PCR, the TCRdb table keeps only in-frame clones and is missing some. The repertoire holds about 69,000 clones, about 90% seen once, with roughly 14% in the top ten. J is TRBJ1-2 and V is TRBV7-3; D not certain. This clonotype was sampled from an adult with an advanced solid tumor such as melanoma, head and neck, liver or kidney cancer. This specimen consisted of CD4+ or CD8+ T cells sorted from blood, obtained in a trial of the OX40 agonist ivuxolimab. For the CDR3, the DNA is TGTGCCAGCAGCTTCCCGGTGGCGCCTAACTATGGCTACACCTTC. It encodes CASSFPVAPNYGYTF.